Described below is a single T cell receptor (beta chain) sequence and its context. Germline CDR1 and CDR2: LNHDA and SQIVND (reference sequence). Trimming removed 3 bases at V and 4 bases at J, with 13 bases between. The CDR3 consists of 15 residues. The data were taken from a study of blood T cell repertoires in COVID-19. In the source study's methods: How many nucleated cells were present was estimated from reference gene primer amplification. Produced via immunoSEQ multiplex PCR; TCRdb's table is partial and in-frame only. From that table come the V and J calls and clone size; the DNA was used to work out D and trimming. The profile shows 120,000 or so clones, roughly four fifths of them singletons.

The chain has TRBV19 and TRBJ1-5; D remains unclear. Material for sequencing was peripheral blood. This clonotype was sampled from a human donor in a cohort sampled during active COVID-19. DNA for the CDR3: TGTGCCAGTAGTATGGAGTGGAGCGGGAATCAGCCCCAGCATTTT. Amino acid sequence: CASSMEWSGNQPQHF.